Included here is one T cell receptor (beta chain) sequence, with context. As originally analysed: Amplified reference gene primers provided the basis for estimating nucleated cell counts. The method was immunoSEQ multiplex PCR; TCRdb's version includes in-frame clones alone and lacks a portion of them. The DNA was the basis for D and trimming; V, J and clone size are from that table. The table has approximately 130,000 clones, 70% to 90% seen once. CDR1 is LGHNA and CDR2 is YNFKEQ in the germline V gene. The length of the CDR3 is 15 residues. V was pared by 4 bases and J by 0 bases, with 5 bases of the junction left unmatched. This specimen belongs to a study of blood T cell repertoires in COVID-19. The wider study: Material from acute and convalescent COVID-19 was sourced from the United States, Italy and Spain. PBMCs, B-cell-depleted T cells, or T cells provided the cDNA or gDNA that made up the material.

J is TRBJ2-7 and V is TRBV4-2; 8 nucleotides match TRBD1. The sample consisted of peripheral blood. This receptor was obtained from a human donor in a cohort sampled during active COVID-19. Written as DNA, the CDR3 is TGTGCCAGCAGCCTCGACAGGGGACGCTCCTACGAGCAGTACTTC. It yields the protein CASSLDRGRSYEQYF.